Sequencing of this T cell receptor (beta chain) was carried out in a study of T cells in Graves' hyperthyroidism and ophthalmopathy. Overall study: The authors collected peripheral blood at initial diagnosis, before any treatment.

Sampled blood dates from first hyperthyroidism diagnosis, and it precedes any ophthalmopathy symptoms. RNA transcripts gave rise to amplified TCR beta CDR3 regions. The primer set for the first-round RT-PCR of the TCR CDR3 was HTBI. TCRdb recomputed calls from the multiplex PCR reads with MiXCR, one row per CDR3 protein. This table has more than 550,000 distinct CDR3 sequences, around 20% appearing once. Points from the study as a whole: Also found in blood were most expanded thyroid clonotypes above 0.001. In validation, the model predicted ophthalmopathy. These predictions came a median about 6.8 months before onset.

The CDR3 totals 15 residues. Between the trimmed V and J ends, which lost 5 bases and 4 bases, there was a span of 15 bases. This clonotype was picked up many times. No antigen is known for it. The chain joins TRBV12-3 or TRBV12-4 to TRBJ1-5; TRBD1 might be the D (5 bases). Material for sequencing was blood. This clonotype originated in a woman between 50 and 59 years old with Graves' hyperthyroidism that later progressed to Graves' ophthalmopathy. In DNA form, the CDR3 reads TGTGCCAGCAGTCGGTTCAGGGAGGGAAATCAGCCCCAGCATTTT. Translation: CASSRFREGNQPQHF.